This is a list of T cell receptor beta chains from one sample in a study of blood T cell repertoires in COVID-19. The method was immunoSEQ multiplex PCR; TCRdb's version includes in-frame clones alone and lacks a portion of them. The sample contains 200,000 to 250,000 clones, about 90% of which appear only once. What was sequenced was peripheral blood. The receptors here all came from a man between 60 and 75 years old with COVID-19, enrolled during active disease. Each CDR3 is given with its conserved first and last residue. The order of the fields is V gene, J gene, CDR3 protein.

V gene: TRBV9
J gene: TRBJ2-1
CDR3 protein: CASSHEAGFSNEQFF

V gene: TRBV19
J gene: TRBJ2-4
CDR3 protein: CAISQGYIQYF

V gene: TRBV9
J gene: TRBJ2-1
CDR3 protein: CASSVVGSGKYNEQFF

V gene: TRBV19
J gene: TRBJ1-5
CDR3 protein: CASSASGTGSSNQPQHF

V gene: TRBV7-2
J gene: TRBJ1-3
CDR3 protein: CASSFSGTGNTIYF

V gene: TRBV5-6
J gene: TRBJ1-4
CDR3 protein: CASSIWIVTGQQTRHKLFF

V gene: TRBV29-1
J gene: TRBJ2-7
CDR3 protein: CSVEVAGGDEQYF

V gene: TRBV5-1
J gene: TRBJ1-1
CDR3 protein: CASSLRGMNTEAFF

V gene: TRBV16
J gene: TRBJ1-5
CDR3 protein: CASSRAGDQPQHF

V gene: TRBV30
J gene: TRBJ2-7
CDR3 protein: CAWNHPRAGWANEQYF

V gene: TRBV30
J gene: TRBJ1-2
CDR3 protein: CAWSDPGAGGYGYTF

V gene: TRBV5-4
J gene: TRBJ2-1
CDR3 protein: CASGPGGVIEQFF

V gene: TRBV6-5
J gene: TRBJ1-6
CDR3 protein: CASSPRNQGYSPLHF

V gene: TRBV4-1
J gene: TRBJ2-7
CDR3 protein: CASSPGQGASYEQYF

V gene: TRBV7-2
J gene: TRBJ1-2
CDR3 protein: CASSFFTATIYGYTF

V gene: TRBV27
J gene: TRBJ1-3
CDR3 protein: CASSLRPGGFNTIYF

V gene: TRBV7-8
J gene: TRBJ2-3
CDR3 protein: CASSLVGGADTQYF

V gene: TRBV3-1/TRBV3-2
J gene: TRBJ2-6
CDR3 protein: CASSRTLGQSPSGANVLTF

V gene: TRBV18
J gene: TRBJ2-7
CDR3 protein: CASSPPTGVYEQYF

V gene: TRBV30
J gene: TRBJ2-1
CDR3 protein: CAWSGSGRASYNEQFF

V gene: TRBV5-6
J gene: TRBJ2-2
CDR3 protein: CASRILTGVNTGELFF

V gene: TRBV11-2
J gene: TRBJ2-7
CDR3 protein: CASSPDRTYEQYF

V gene: TRBV6-5
J gene: TRBJ1-1
CDR3 protein: CAVWTGGTEAFF

V gene: TRBV5-4
J gene: TRBJ2-7
CDR3 protein: CASSYTGAYEQYF

V gene: TRBV5-1
J gene: TRBJ2-3
CDR3 protein: CASSGETGAVSDTQYF

V gene: TRBV9
J gene: TRBJ1-3
CDR3 protein: CASSPDGGSSGNTIYF

V gene: TRBV9
J gene: TRBJ2-2
CDR3 protein: CASSPPLAPGELFF

V gene: TRBV25-1
J gene: TRBJ2-3
CDR3 protein: CASHGQISTDTQYF

V gene: TRBV7-8
J gene: TRBJ1-1
CDR3 protein: CASSLATVNTEAFF

V gene: TRBV19
J gene: TRBJ2-5
CDR3 protein: CASRETGGLQETQYF

V gene: TRBV24-1
J gene: TRBJ2-5
CDR3 protein: CATSDTLAETQYF

V gene: TRBV27
J gene: TRBJ2-3
CDR3 protein: CASSRDRGLGTQYF

V gene: TRBV11-2
J gene: TRBJ2-1
CDR3 protein: CASSPLDSAIEQFF

V gene: TRBV7-8
J gene: TRBJ1-2
CDR3 protein: CASSLADSGGYTF

V gene: TRBV4-2
J gene: TRBJ2-7
CDR3 protein: CASSQAGRDGSYEQYF

V gene: TRBV2
J gene: TRBJ2-5
CDR3 protein: CASSELETQYF

V gene: TRBV11-2
J gene: TRBJ1-1
CDR3 protein: CASSLVGGGQGKTEAFF

V gene: TRBV9
J gene: TRBJ2-5
CDR3 protein: CASSLLDGGASETQYF

V gene: TRBV5-1
J gene: TRBJ2-7
CDR3 protein: CASSRPRDRGIGEQYF

V gene: TRBV30
J gene: TRBJ2-3
CDR3 protein: CAWSRRAGTTDTQYF

V gene: TRBV7-9
J gene: TRBJ2-1
CDR3 protein: CASSQQGASFYNEQFF

V gene: TRBV28
J gene: TRBJ1-1
CDR3 protein: CASRTGGTTFF

V gene: TRBV15
J gene: TRBJ1-5
CDR3 protein: CATSRDRVNQPQHF

V gene: TRBV24-1
J gene: TRBJ2-5
CDR3 protein: CATSDGGLETQYF

V gene: TRBV19
J gene: TRBJ1-5
CDR3 protein: CASSTLGAGGAQHF

V gene: TRBV10-3
J gene: TRBJ2-1
CDR3 protein: CAISGQGLNHNEQFF

V gene: TRBV28
J gene: TRBJ2-7
CDR3 protein: CASRPSGGRQYF

V gene: TRBV28
J gene: TRBJ2-1
CDR3 protein: CASRGGGSSYNEQFF

V gene: TRBV19
J gene: TRBJ1-1
CDR3 protein: CASSIEGPNTEAFF

V gene: TRBV5-1
J gene: TRBJ1-3
CDR3 protein: CASSLLNAGHSGNTIYF

V gene: TRBV3-1/TRBV3-2
J gene: TRBJ2-1
CDR3 protein: CASSQFKRGGSYNEQFF

V gene: TRBV5-1
J gene: TRBJ2-7
CDR3 protein: CASSPGRGYEQYF

V gene: TRBV2
J gene: TRBJ1-4
CDR3 protein: CASSEEGRRNEKLFF

V gene: TRBV18
J gene: TRBJ2-1
CDR3 protein: CASSPGTGREQFF